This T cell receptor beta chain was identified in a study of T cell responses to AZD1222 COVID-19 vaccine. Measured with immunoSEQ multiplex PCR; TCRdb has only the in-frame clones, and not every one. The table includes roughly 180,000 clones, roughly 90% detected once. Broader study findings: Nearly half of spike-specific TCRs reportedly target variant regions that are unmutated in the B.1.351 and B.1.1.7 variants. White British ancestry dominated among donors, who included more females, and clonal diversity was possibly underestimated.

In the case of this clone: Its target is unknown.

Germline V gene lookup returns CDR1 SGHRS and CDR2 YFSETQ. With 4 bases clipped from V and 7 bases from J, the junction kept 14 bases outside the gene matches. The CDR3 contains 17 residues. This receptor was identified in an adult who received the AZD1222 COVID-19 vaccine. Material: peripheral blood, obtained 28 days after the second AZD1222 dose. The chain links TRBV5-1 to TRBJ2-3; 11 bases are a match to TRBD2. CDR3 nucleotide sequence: TGCGCCAGCAGCCGCACTCCAACTAGCGGGAGCCTTAATACGCAGTATTTT. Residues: CASSRTPTSGSLNTQYF.